A selection of T cell receptor beta chains follows, all from one sample in a study of regulatory T cells in long-lasting Graves disease. TCRdb processed the multiplex PCR reads anew with MiXCR; each CDR3 protein has one entry. The sample gives about 660,000 distinct CDR3 sequences, 25% to 35% of which show up once; around 42% is in the top ten. The specimen was peripheral blood mononuclear cells (PBMCs), collected when the disease was refractory, from a patient treated with antithyroid drugs. These receptors were taken from a female donor with Graves disease. The conserved cysteine and the conserved F or W are not part of the CDR3 here. Each record gives: V gene, CDR3 protein.

TRBV20-1 SARPNTGELF
TRBV30 AWSATGLGGDTQY
TRBV7-9 ASSLVRGPKGYT
TRBV6-1 ASTKWENQPQH
TRBV12-5 ASGLTGTFSEKLF
TRBV5-4 ASSLRDRYQETQY
TRBV12-3/TRBV12-4 ASSFNSEQY
TRBV6-1 ASSPGLAGGLAYEQY
TRBV12-3/TRBV12-4 ASSPRGGGFANTGELF
TRBV12-3/TRBV12-4 ASRERGGTGELF
TRBV20-1 SAPAPDGKGST
TRBV9 ASSVGGTLSYEQY
TRBV6-5 ASSYSTRDQPQH
TRBV28 ASRVTVNYGYT
TRBV19 ASSMPGGGVGSNQPQH
TRBV30 AWSGLGELF
TRBV7-6 ASSLRGGRSNQPQH
TRBV2 ASIRAQGAYEQY
TRBV5-5 ASSWGPGGSGNTIY
TRBV11-2 ASSWRTSGRSQETQY
TRBV19 ASSVRREEAF
TRBV11-2 ASSSQDREYYEQY
TRBV7-8 ASSSRGGFGYT
TRBV13 ASSPRSGGETQY
TRBV13 ASSLRREPNEQY
TRBV18 ASSPPDRVFSYEQY
TRBV7-9 ASSTRAGETQY
TRBV12-3/TRBV12-4 ASSLAPKTGSEAF
TRBV5-5 ASSFYPDRTINEKLF
TRBV6-2/TRBV6-3 ASSYGAGGPPGELF
TRBV4-1 ASSRTIAGSSYEQY
TRBV11-2 VRIPTGELF
TRBV3-1 ASSPFRQGLSYEQY
TRBV19 ASSRDPTGPGLT
TRBV29-1 SVESGGGAKNIQY
TRBV29-1 SVRQEGFEKLF
TRBV7-2 ASSSHGDRPGEPQH
TRBV15 ATTPRTATNEKLF
TRBV13 ASRLFWGNTEAF
TRBV29-1 SVERDAMNTEAF
TRBV4-1 ASSQPGQRTEAF
TRBV27 ASSLLAESSTDTQY
TRBV5-1 ASSLSINTGELF
TRBV7-9 ASSPLWEGHGDIQY